This passage covers 21 T cell receptor beta chains from one sample sequenced in a study of technical replicates of blood from a handful of donors. The repertoire was sequenced with immunoSEQ multiplex PCR; TCRdb's copy has only in-frame clones and lacks some. The sample shows about 94,000 clones, 90% to 97% of them seen only once. Sequencing was carried out using T cells isolated from PBMCs. Source of these receptors: a human donor in good health.

This clone is a singleton in its sample. The V call is TRBV11-3, the J call TRBJ1-1; no definite D call. Trimming took 4 bases from V and 0 from J, leaving 6 bases between them. The germline gives CDR1 SGHNT, CDR2 YENEEA. The CDR3 runs 13 residues. CDR3 sequence: CASSSTVNTEAFF. The CDR3 DNA follows: TGTGCCAGCAGCTCAACGGTGAACACTGAAGCTTTCTTT.

The V call is TRBV5-1, the J call TRBJ2-7; 7 bases are shared with TRBD2. V lost 3 bases and J lost 1; bases outside the gene matches: 7. CDR1 is SGHRS and CDR2 is YFSETQ in the germline V gene. The CDR3 is 15 amino acids. The CDR3 loop is CASSYTTSKSYEQYF. In DNA form, the CDR3 reads TGCGCCAGCAGCTATACGACTAGCAAGTCCTACGAGCAGTACTTC.

The chain employs TRBV14 and TRBJ2-3; TRBD2 matches 7 bases. This CDR3 comprises 16 residues. Per germline, CDR1 SGHDN and CDR2 FVKESK. The junction had 6 bases not matched to a gene; V was cut back by 0 bases and J by 3 bases. CDR3 sequence: CASSQDGGSGTDTQYF. The CDR3 DNA reads as TGTGCCAGCAGCCAAGATGGCGGGAGTGGGACAGATACGCAGTATTTT.

V usage is TRBV27 and J usage is TRBJ2-3, with D perhaps matching TRBD1 (5 bases). V shed 5 bases and J shed 2 bases, with 8 bases lying between them. CDR1 is MNHEY, CDR2 SMNVEV, per germline (reference sequence). The length of the CDR3 is 13 residues. In DNA form, the CDR3 reads TGTGCCAGCAGTCACGGACACACAGATACGCAGTATTTT. Its protein is CASSHGHTDTQYF.

The chain joins TRBV7-9 to TRBJ1-5, with D possibly being TRBD1 (5 bases). Germline-derived CDR1 and CDR2 are SEHNR and FQNEAQ (reference sequence). The ends were cut back, 5 bases at V and 2 bases at J, with 13 bases in the middle. The CDR3 has 15 residues. DNA of the CDR3: TGTGCCAGCAGCCCCCAGGGAATCGGCAATCAGCCCCAGCATTTT. Its protein is CASSPQGIGNQPQHF.

This clone was seen a single time. The chain is built from TRBV4-1 and TRBJ2-7; TRBD1 matches at 11 bases. The germline V gene encodes CDR1 MGHRA and CDR2 YSYEKL. V shed 4 bases and J 3 bases; nucleotides not matched to a gene: 5. This CDR3 has 15 residues. CDR3 loop: CASSRQGQGDYEQYF. The DNA for the CDR3 is TGCGCCAGCAGCCGTCAGGGACAGGGGGACTACGAGCAGTACTTC.

The chain recombines TRBV29-1 with TRBJ2-7; weak D call: TRBD2 (6 bases). Trimming took off 0 bases at V and 3 bases at J, with 9 bases between the two ends. CDR3 length: 13 residues. Germline V gives CDR1 SQVTM, CDR2 ANQGSEA. CDR3 residues: CSVEEGRDYEQYF. CDR3 DNA sequence: TGCAGCGTTGAAGAGGGGCGGGACTACGAGCAGTACTTC.

The chain has TRBV27 and TRBJ2-1, with TRBD2 identical over 13 bases. V was clipped by 6 bases and J by 8 bases; unmatched bases: 10. The germline V gene encodes CDR1 MNHEY and CDR2 SMNVEV (reference sequence). The CDR3 contains 16 residues. CDR3 nucleotides: TGTGCCAGCAGACACTTACTAGCGGGAGGGCCCCATGAGCAGTTCTTC. Translation: CASRHLLAGGPHEQFF.

The rearrangement uses TRBV4-3 and TRBJ2-1, with 11 nucleotides matching TRBD2. CDR1 LGHNA and CDR2 YSLEER come from the germline V gene. The CDR3 extends over 14 amino acids. J gave up 6 bases and V 2 bases, and 0 bases lay outside the gene matches. Here the CDR3 reads CASSQTSGSNEQFF. CDR3 sequence (DNA): TGCGCCAGCAGCCAAACTAGCGGGAGCAATGAGCAGTTCTTC.

This sequence joins TRBV15 and TRBJ2-7; the D gene is possibly TRBD2 (6 bases). The germline CDR1 and CDR2 sequences are LNHNV and YYDKDF (reference sequence). V was trimmed by 1 base and J by 6 bases, leaving 7 bases between them. The CDR3 runs to 12 residues. The CDR3 DNA sequence: TGTGCCACCAGCAGAGTGGGGGGCGAGCAGTACTTC. The encoded protein is CATSRVGGEQYF.

The V and J genes are TRBV6-5 and TRBJ2-7; D uncertain. The CDR3 totals 15 residues. Germline V CDR1 and CDR2: MNHEY, SVGAGI. Between the trimmed V and J ends, which lost 0 bases and 2 bases, there was a span of 11 bases. The CDR3 sequence: CASSYSNFRPYEQYF. CDR3 sequence (DNA): TGTGCCAGCAGTTACTCGAACTTCCGTCCCTACGAGCAGTACTTC.

The chain employs TRBV10-2 and TRBJ2-3; no clear D gene. The V gene lost 7 bases and the J gene lost 2 bases, with 7 bases spanning the gap. CDR1 WSHSY and CDR2 SAAADI come from the germline V gene. The CDR3 has 12 residues. CDR3 coding DNA: TGCGCCAGCAACCAGTACACAGATACGCAGTATTTT. It is translated as CASNQYTDTQYF.

The rearrangement links TRBV4-1 to TRBJ2-1; the match to TRBD1 covers 7 bases. The CDR3 sequence is 13 residues long. Trimming cost V 4 bases and J 9 bases; bases outside gene matches: 6. Germline V gene lookup returns CDR1 MGHRA and CDR2 YSYEKL. In nucleotides, the CDR3 is TGCGCCAGCAGCCCACACAGGGGCGGTGAGCAGTTCTTC. This sequence encodes CASSPHRGGEQFF.

The chain carries TRBV29-1 and TRBJ2-1; 10 nucleotides align to TRBD1. V lost 7 bases, J lost 4 bases, and 1 base stayed unmatched. This CDR3 comprises 12 residues. CDR1 is SQVTM and CDR2 is ANQGSEA in the germline V gene. The CDR3 is CSAGQGYNEQFF. In DNA, the CDR3 is TGCAGCGCGGGACAGGGGTACAATGAGCAGTTCTTC.

This clone has just one count. This chain connects TRBV2 to TRBJ2-1, with 10 bases fitting TRBD2. The CDR3 extends over 17 amino acids. V was pared by 3 bases and J by 6 bases, with 11 bases of the junction left unmatched. CDR1 SNHLY and CDR2 FYNNEI come from the germline V gene. Written as DNA, the CDR3 is TGTGCCAGCAGTGACTCTCGAAGCGGGAGGGCGCTCAATGAGCAGTTCTTC. This sequence encodes CASSDSRSGRALNEQFF.

The chain joins TRBV11-3 to TRBJ2-7; D is uncertain. V was shortened by 5 bases and J by 3 bases, with 8 bases between the two germline ends. The germline CDR1 and CDR2 sequences are SGHNT and YENEEA. The length of the CDR3 is 12 residues. The CDR3 DNA reads as TGTGCCAGCAGCGCGTCTAACTACGAGCAGTACTTC. It is translated as CASSASNYEQYF.

V and J are TRBV28 and TRBJ2-3, with TRBD1 matching 7 bases. The length of the CDR3 is 14 residues. V was pared by 10 bases and J by 2 bases, with 9 bases of the junction left unmatched. CDR1 is MDHEN, CDR2 SYDVKM, per germline. CDR3 bases: TGTGCCATATCGACAGGGTCTTACACAGATACGCAGTATTTT. It translates to CAISTGSYTDTQYF. The variable domain in full, completed from reference TRBV28 and TRBJ2-3, reads DVKVTQSSRYLVKRTGEKVFLECVQDMDHENMFWYRQDPGLGLRLIYFSYDVKMKEKGDIPEGYSVSREKKERFSLILESASTNQTSMYLCAISTGSYTDTQYFGPGTRLTVL.

The chain has TRBV14 and TRBJ2-1, with D unresolved. The CDR3 loop spans 14 amino acids. The V end lost 4 bases, the J end lost 0 bases, and 7 bases lay between the germline ends. Germline V gene sequence: CDR1 SGHDN, CDR2 FVKESK. The CDR3 DNA is TGTGCCAGCAGCCTTAGTAGCTCCTACAATGAGCAGTTCTTC. This translates into CASSLSSSYNEQFF.

This clone showed up just once. The chain is built from TRBV11-3 and TRBJ1-1; 8 bases are a match to TRBD1. CDR1 SGHNT and CDR2 YENEEA come from the germline V gene. The CDR3 has 13 amino acids. The junction had 3 bases not matched to a gene; V was cut back by 5 bases and J by 4 bases. The CDR3: CASSVTGVTEAFF. DNA for the CDR3: TGTGCCAGCAGCGTGACAGGGGTCACTGAAGCTTTCTTT.

J is TRBJ1-1 and V is TRBV28, with a tentative D call TRBD1 (5 bases). Germline V gene lookup returns CDR1 MDHEN and CDR2 SYDVKM. The CDR3 has 14 amino acids. The germline V and J ends were trimmed by 10 bases and 1 base, with 16 bases remaining between them. The DNA for the CDR3 is TGTGCCACGGACACGGCGTCCCCGAACACTGAAGCTTTCTTT. It codes for CATDTASPNTEAFF.

V usage is TRBV27 and J usage is TRBJ2-1; 10 nucleotides line up with TRBD1. CDR3 length: 14 amino acids. V was clipped by 2 bases and J by 7 bases; unmatched bases: 2. The germline V gene encodes CDR1 MNHEY and CDR2 SMNVEV (reference sequence). This CDR3 reads CASSLDRGRNEQFF. CDR3 DNA: TGTGCCAGCAGTTTAGACAGGGGGCGAAATGAGCAGTTCTTC.